The 17 T cell receptor beta chains listed next were all sequenced from one sample in a study of metastatic and nonmetastatic thyroid tumors. Prior to thyroid surgery, none of the patients had received any treatment. TCRdb ran MiXCR on the PCR reads. This table has about 92,000 clones, 14% to 15% appearing once. Sequenced sample: blood. The receptors were gathered from a female donor with papillary thyroid cancer or a benign thyroid nodule (not recorded which). Some clones in this sample may be carry-over from other donors' samples.

Note on this clone: A much larger clonotype is one base distant, so this may be a read error. The chain carries TRBV4-1 and TRBJ2-7; D is uncertain. The CDR3 consists of 13 residues. Trimming left V 4 bases short and J 5 bases short, with 12 bases between. Germline loops: CDR1 MGHRA, CDR2 YSYEKL. CDR3 sequence: CASSRGFSDEQYF. The CDR3 bases are TGCGCCAGCAGCCGAGGATTTTCCGACGAGCAGTACTTC.

This clone was seen ten or more times. This rearrangement joins TRBV4-1 to TRBJ1-3; the D is unclear. The germline gives CDR1 MGHRA, CDR2 YSYEKL. CDR3 size: 16 residues. Trimming took off 2 bases at V and 0 bases at J, with 11 bases between the two ends. The CDR3 reads CASSQNPSYSGNTIYF. The DNA for the CDR3 is TGCGCCAGCAGCCAAAATCCATCATACTCTGGAAACACCATATATTTT.

This clone was found a few times. The chain employs TRBV7-2 and TRBJ2-7, with 8 positions matching TRBD1. Looked up from germline, CDR1 is SGHTA and CDR2 is FQGNSA. V lost 8 bases to trimming and J lost 1 base; unmatched junction nucleotides: 10. This CDR3 spans 15 amino acids. The CDR3 bases are TGTGCCAGCGGCCAGACAGGGGAGGTTTCCTACGAGCAGTACTTC. It codes for CASGQTGEVSYEQYF.

V gene TRBV4-2 combines with J gene TRBJ2-1; TRBD2 might be the D (5 bases). Germline V gives CDR1 LGHNA, CDR2 YNFKEQ. The V end was cut by 4 bases, the J end by 0 bases, with 13 bases between. The length of the CDR3 is 16 residues. In DNA, the CDR3 is TGTGCCAGCAGCCCGGAGGTAGGTCCCTCCTACAATGAGCAGTTCTTC. Translated, it gives CASSPEVGPSYNEQFF.

This clone was recorded many times. The chain joins TRBV27 to TRBJ2-5; D might be TRBD1 or TRBD2, each matching 6 bases. The CDR3 has 14 amino acids. Germline CDR1 MNHEY, CDR2 SMNVEV (reference sequence). Trimming cost V 2 bases and J 5 bases, with 12 bases left between them. In DNA form, the CDR3 reads TGTGCCAGCAGTTTAGGCCAAGGGGGGGAGACCCAGTACTTC. Protein product: CASSLGQGGETQYF.

The genes are TRBV11-3 and TRBJ2-7; TRBD1 agrees at 8 bases. The CDR3 is 16 amino acids. The trim removed 2 bases at V and 6 bases at J, leaving 12 bases unmatched. In germline, CDR1 is SGHNT, CDR2 YENEEA. The CDR3 nucleotides read TGTGCCAGCAGCTTAATTCTCAGGGGGCGGTTAAGCGAGCAGTACTTC. Amino acids: CASSLILRGRLSEQYF. The variable domain in full, with the rest retrieved from reference TRBV11-3 and TRBJ2-7, is EAGVVQSPRYKIIEKKQPVAFWCNPISGHNTLYWYLQNLGQGPELLIRYENEEAVDDSQLPKDRFSAERLKGVDSTLKIQPAELGDSAVYLCASSLILRGRLSEQYFGPGTRLTVT.

This clone has ten or more counts. The rearrangement joins TRBV28 to TRBJ1-2, with D possibly TRBD1 on 5 matching bases. Trimming cost V 4 bases and J 4 bases, with 19 bases left between them. The germline V gene encodes CDR1 MDHEN and CDR2 SYDVKM. The CDR3 runs to 16 residues. CDR3 coding DNA: TGTGCCAGCAGTTCCCCAATGGGAGGGGCCGCCTATGGCTACACCTTC. This encodes CASSSPMGGAAYGYTF.

This clone was found many times. The V call is TRBV19, the J call TRBJ1-5; D gene uncertain. The CDR3 is 15 residues long. CDR1 and CDR2 from the germline V gene are LNHDA and SQIVND (reference sequence). The V end was cut by 10 bases, the J end by 0 bases, with 16 bases between. In nucleotides, the CDR3 is TGTGCCACCGTCAATGGAGTCAATAGCAATCAGCCCCAGCATTTT. As protein: CATVNGVNSNQPQHF.

This clone showed up many times. The V and J genes are TRBV14 and TRBJ2-7; 7 bases match TRBD1. This CDR3 contains 15 residues. Germline assignment: CDR1 SGHDN and CDR2 FVKESK. The J segment lost 1 base and the V segment lost 2 bases, leaving 5 bases of the junction unmatched. In DNA, the CDR3 is TGTGCCAGCAGCCAACACCGGGACAGTTCCTACGAGCAGTACTTC. Translation: CASSQHRDSSYEQYF.

The V gene is TRBV4-1, the J gene TRBJ2-3; weak D call: TRBD1 (5 bases). The CDR3 runs to 15 residues. Germline V gene data show CDR1 as MGHRA and CDR2 as YSYEKL. Deletions cut 4 bases from V and 4 bases from J, with 15 bases between. In DNA form, the CDR3 reads TGCGCCAGCAGCCTGGGGCCCATGGAAGCAGATACGCAGTATTTT. It encodes CASSLGPMEADTQYF.

With respect to this clone: One end of the junction is discordant with germline, which a read error may explain. This chain uses TRBV2 with TRBJ1-6, with 9 bases fitting TRBD1. This CDR3 has 15 residues. Germline lookup yields CDR1 SNHLY and CDR2 FYNNEI. The DNA of the CDR3 is TGTGCCAGCAGTGAAAGGGGACAGGGTAATTCACCCCTCCAATTT. This translates into CASSERGQGNSPLQF.

This clone was found many times. The CDR3 bases are TGTGCCAGCAGAAGCGGGGGGTCATACAATGAGCAGTTCTTC. Translated: CASRSGGSYNEQFF. The genes are TRBV6-1 and TRBJ2-1; 9 nucleotides align to TRBD2. J gave up 4 bases and V 6 bases, and 4 bases lay outside the gene matches. The CDR3 length is 14 residues. Germline CDR1 MNHNS, CDR2 SASEGT.

This clone came up a few times. This clone may be a read error of a much larger clone one base away. In the same sample, other DNA sequences code for this CDR3. The rearrangement joins TRBV24-1 to TRBJ1-4; D gene unclear. The CDR3 consists of 14 residues. V lost 7 bases to trimming and J lost 5 bases, with 13 bases between them. Germline lookup yields CDR1 KGHDR and CDR2 SFDVKD. The CDR3 bases are TGTGCCACCAGCGACCCGAGGGCCAATGAAAAACTGTTTTTT. Translated, it gives CATSDPRANEKLFF.

This clone was counted at least ten times. The chain employs TRBV5-1 and TRBJ2-1; D possibly corresponds to TRBD2 (5 bases). The length of the CDR3 is 15 residues. V lost 0 bases, J lost 5 bases, and 12 bases lay in between. CDR1 and CDR2 (germline): SGHRS, YFSETQ. The CDR3 DNA sequence: TGCGCCAGCAGCTTGGTCGCGGGCTTCAACAATGAGCAGTTCTTC. It is translated as CASSLVAGFNNEQFF.

As to this clone: One junction end disagrees with the germline gene, perhaps due to a read error. The sample has other DNA sequences that encode this CDR3 too. This sequence joins TRBV7-7 and TRBJ2-5; 7 positions agree with TRBD2. The CDR3 loop spans 14 amino acids. Germline CDR1 is SSHAT and CDR2 is FNYEAQ (reference sequence). CDR3 sequence (DNA): TGTGCTAGCAGCTTCGGAGCGGGACAAGAGACCCAGTACTTC. Translating gives CASSFGAGQETQYF.

Regarding this clone: One end of the junction does not line up with germline, which may come from a read error. The V call is TRBV6-1, the J call TRBJ2-1, with 9 bases identical to TRBD1. This CDR3 region has 14 residues. In germline, CDR1 is MNHNS, CDR2 SASEGT. Written as DNA, the CDR3 is TGTGTCAGCAGTGGGGGACAGGGCTTGGTTGATCAGTTCTTC. It encodes CVSSGGQGLVDQFF.

Many counts were recorded for this clone. The rearrangement links TRBV27 to TRBJ1-6; possible D gene TRBD1, 6 bases. V was pared by 5 bases and J by 14 bases, with 16 bases between. The CDR3 contains 13 residues. Looked up from germline, CDR1 is MNHEY and CDR2 is SMNVEV (reference sequence). CDR3 in DNA: TGTGCCAGCAGTCCAGGGGCCGGTAGTTCCCTCCACTTT. Protein sequence: CASSPGAGSSLHF.